This T cell receptor beta chain was documented in a study of chemoradiotherapy in HPV16-positive cancers (dated by TCRdb to between 2021 and 2023). Describing the broader study: Using functional T-cell assays on cells from a couple of HPV16-positive patients, the researchers defined candidate HPV-specific T-cell clones and common TCR motifs. The study asked whether T-cell immunity to the HPV oncoproteins E6 and E7 changes during chemoradiotherapy and whether this immunity affects survival. Next, the candidate HPV-specific TCRs and motifs were followed in TCR repertoires from over 85 patients with HPV-related cancers.

The protocol used for the library was the immunoSEQ multiplex PCR assay. TCRdb obtained this table from immuneACCESS and retained in-frame rearrangements with V and J assigned. These tables miss some clones; where compared with another copy, unresolved V genes account for less than half of the shortfall, and the remainder is unexplained. This sample has about 3,500 clones in its table, and 70% to 90% of those were observed once. In total, the top ten clones hold about a tenth of the sample. Because repertoires were sampled repeatedly during chemoradiotherapy, clonal expansion in the tumor microenvironment could be followed. Overall study results and their limits: Expansion of candidate HPV-specific clones and E7-related TCR motifs was observed in the tumor microenvironment during treatment, whereas no such expansion was observed for non-HPV-specific T cells. The functional definition of HPV-specific T cells was derived from only a couple of HPV16-positive patients, and the survival association was reported for HPV16-positive patients. In HPV16-positive patients, expansion of HPV-responsive T cells during chemoradiotherapy was found to be associated with improved recurrence-free survival.

Sequences SGHAT (CDR1) and FQNNGV (CDR2) are obtained from the germline V gene. Cut back by 5 bases and 4 bases, the V and J ends lie 9 bases apart. Measured from the cysteine to the phenylalanine, the CDR3 is 13 residues long. The retained sequence is limited to the CDR3, 39 bases, with the frame set at the first base. In regard to this clone: Its antigen is unknown. Nothing much larger sits one base from this clone, and base qualities are not available. This CDR3 is also generated by other DNA sequences in the sample.

The sequence came from a human donor with HPV-associated anogenital cancer. The rearrangement joined TRBV11-2 to TRBJ2-1; TRBD1 is a possible D gene, resting on 5 matching bases. The material sequenced was tumor tissue, taken from a patient who underwent chemoradiotherapy. The CDR3 corresponds to CASSQGQYNEQFF. The nucleotides are TGTGCCAGCAGCCAAGGACAATACAATGAGCAGTTCTTC.